These 30 T cell receptor beta chains originate from one sample sequenced in a study of blood T cell repertoires in COVID-19. Some clones are missing from TCRdb's copy, which holds only in-frame ones; the method was immunoSEQ multiplex PCR. The repertoire holds almost 300,000 clones, with around 87% as singletons. Sequenced: peripheral blood. The receptors shown here come from a man aged 70-80 years with acute or convalescent COVID-19.

This clone was counted once. This chain links TRBV28 with TRBJ1-1, with 7 bases matching TRBD1. Germline V gene data show CDR1 as MDHEN and CDR2 as SYDVKM. V gave up 5 bases and J gave up 0 bases; unmatched junction bases: 12. The CDR3 covers 17 residues. DNA for the CDR3: TGTGCCAGCAGTACCGTGACAGGGAGGTTCATGAACACTGAAGCTTTCTTT. Translating gives CASSTVTGRFMNTEAFF.

The gene calls are TRBV6-5 and TRBJ2-2; D is possibly TRBD1 (6 bases). Per germline, CDR1 MNHEY and CDR2 SVGAGI. The V end lost 7 bases, the J end lost 0 bases, and 9 bases lay between the germline ends. There are 14 residues in the CDR3. The CDR3 reads CASIRTANTGELFF. CDR3 nucleotide sequence: TGTGCCAGCATTAGGACAGCGAACACCGGGGAGCTGTTTTTT.

CDR3 sequence (DNA): TGTGCCAGCAGCCTCGGGACAGGGGGAGGTACTGAAGCTTTCTTT. Protein sequence: CASSLGTGGGTEAFF. The chain combines TRBV3-1 (or the pseudogene TRBV3-2) with TRBJ1-1; TRBD1 agrees at 11 bases. The CDR3 is 15 residues long. Germline-derived CDR1 and CDR2 are LGHDT and YNNKEL (reference sequence). V gave up 4 bases and J gave up 5 bases; unmatched junction bases: 6.

The V and J genes are TRBV11-2 and TRBJ2-2; tentatively, D is TRBD1 (8 bases). This CDR3 spans 13 amino acids. The germline V and J ends were trimmed by 5 bases and 9 bases, with 13 bases remaining between them. Germline CDR1 SGHAT, CDR2 FQNNGV. The CDR3 nucleotides read TGTGCCAGCAGCACAGGGGGGGGCCGGGAGCTGTTTTTT. Residues: CASSTGGGRELFF.

This chain joins TRBV27 and TRBJ1-6, with 8 bases lining up with TRBD1. The CDR3 extends over 16 amino acids. V lost 6 bases to trimming and J lost 4 bases; unmatched junction nucleotides: 8. The germline CDR1 and CDR2 sequences are MNHEY and SMNVEV (reference sequence). The CDR3 DNA is TGTGCCAGCAGAACCTCAGGGGGCGCTTATAATTCACCCCTCCACTTT. Translated: CASRTSGGAYNSPLHF.

V gene TRBV11-2 combines with J gene TRBJ2-1; 10 nucleotides match TRBD2. Germline V gene lookup returns CDR1 SGHAT and CDR2 FQNNGV. This CDR3 comprises 15 residues. The V and J ends lost 5 bases and 6 bases, in that order; junction bases with no gene match: 7. CDR3 bases: TGTGCCAGCAGCCCTAGGACTAGCGGCCCCAATGAGCAGTTCTTC. Its translation: CASSPRTSGPNEQFF.

This clone has only a few counts. J is TRBJ2-1 and V is TRBV16; 7 bases map to TRBD1. CDR3 length: 16 amino acids. The V and J ends lost 0 bases and 7 bases, in that order; junction bases with no gene match: 9. Germline CDR1 reads KGHSY; CDR2 reads FQNENV. The CDR3, as DNA: TGTGCCAGCAGCCAATCCAACAGGGGCGTTTCTAATGAGCAGTTCTTC. This translates into CASSQSNRGVSNEQFF.

The chain combines TRBV5-1 with TRBJ1-1, with 7 bases fitting TRBD1. J lost 7 bases, V lost 0 bases, and 6 bases had no gene match. This CDR3 spans 14 amino acids. Per germline, CDR1 SGHRS and CDR2 YFSETQ. The CDR3 sequence is CASSLALGQIEAFF. The CDR3 DNA reads TGCGCCAGCAGCTTGGCCTTGGGACAGATTGAAGCTTTCTTT.

The V and J genes are TRBV24-1 and TRBJ1-4, with 7 bases aligning to TRBD1. With V trimmed by 2 bases and J by 5 bases, 7 bases remained unmatched. The CDR3 has 16 amino acids. Germline V gene lookup returns CDR1 KGHDR and CDR2 SFDVKD. In nucleotides, the CDR3 is TGTGCCACCAGTGATTGGACAGGACCGGGGAATGAAAAACTGTTTTTT. This sequence encodes CATSDWTGPGNEKLFF.

The chain recombines TRBV12-1 with TRBJ2-3; TRBD1 is the table's D call and was not checked against the DNA. TRBV12-1 is annotated as a pseudogene. CDR3 size: 15 residues. In DNA form, the CDR3 reads TGTGCCAGCAGTGAACAGGGTAGTGGGACAGATACGCAGTATTTT. This codes for CASSEQGSGTDTQYF.

The chain recombines TRBV19 with TRBJ2-7; a possible D gene is TRBD1 (6 bases). Germline V CDR1 and CDR2: LNHDA, SQIVND (reference sequence). Trimming removed 2 bases at V and 4 bases at J, with 15 bases between. This CDR3 has 15 amino acids. CDR3 in amino acids: CASSIRGDTRYEQYF. In DNA form, the CDR3 reads TGTGCCAGTAGTATAAGAGGGGACACAAGGTACGAGCAGTACTTC. Looking up the rest from reference TRBV19 and TRBJ2-7 gives the full variable domain: DGGITQSPKYLFRKEGQNVTLSCEQNLNHDAMYWYRQDPGQGLRLIYYSQIVNDFQKGDIAEGYSVSREKKESFPLTVTSAQKNPTAFYLCASSIRGDTRYEQYFGPGTRLTVT.

The chain uses TRBV6-1 and TRBJ1-2, with TRBD1 matching over 7 bases. The CDR3 spans 14 residues. J lost 3 bases, V lost 2 bases, and 3 bases had no gene match. From germline, CDR1 is MNHNS and CDR2 SASEGT. CDR3 nucleotide sequence: TGTGCCAGCAGTGAAAGAGGGACAGACTATGGCTACACCTTC. Translating it yields CASSERGTDYGYTF.

The genes are TRBV12-3 or TRBV12-4 and TRBJ1-1; no reliable D call. This CDR3 contains 12 residues. Trimming shortened V by 2 bases and J by 5 bases, and 6 bases separated the two germline ends. CDR3 DNA sequence: TGTGCCAGCAGTTTAATCGTGACTGAAGCTTTCTTT. Translation gives CASSLIVTEAFF.

A few counts support this clone. The chain has TRBV11-2 and TRBJ1-4, with TRBD1 matching 11 bases. Germline loops: CDR1 SGHAT, CDR2 FQNNGV. The CDR3 contains 14 residues. The trim removed 5 bases at V and 10 bases at J, leaving 6 bases unmatched. DNA of the CDR3: TGTGCCAGCAGCGGGGGACAGGGGGATGCAAAACTGTTTTTT. Amino acid sequence: CASSGGQGDAKLFF.

The V call is TRBV4-2, the J call TRBJ2-1; 11 bases map to TRBD2. The CDR3 contains 19 residues. Trimming cost V 1 base and J 0 bases; bases outside gene matches: 8. Germline V CDR1 and CDR2: LGHNA, YNFKEQ. In nucleotides, the CDR3 is TGTGCCAGCAGCCAAGTAACCGGGACTAGCGGTAGCTCCTACAATGAGCAGTTCTTC. Translating gives CASSQVTGTSGSSYNEQFF.

The CDR3 nucleotides read TGTGCCAGCAGTTTCGGGACTAGCGGGAGCGCCGAGCAGTACTTC. Translated, it gives CASSFGTSGSAEQYF. V gene TRBV27 combines with J gene TRBJ2-7; 14 nucleotides match TRBD2. V was clipped by 3 bases and J by 6 bases; unmatched bases: 4. The CDR3 runs 15 residues. The V gene's germline CDR1 is MNHEY and CDR2 SMNVEV (reference sequence).

The J gene is TRBJ1-1, the V gene TRBV11-2; 10 bases agree with TRBD1. In germline, CDR1 is SGHAT, CDR2 FQNNGV. The length of the CDR3 is 15 residues. With V trimmed by 4 bases and J by 1 base, 3 bases remained unmatched. The CDR3 DNA follows: TGTGCCAGCAGCTGGGGGACAGGGGCGAACACTGAAGCTTTCTTT. This sequence encodes CASSWGTGANTEAFF.

This chain joins TRBV30 and TRBJ2-5; TRBD2 matches 10 bases. This CDR3 comprises 17 residues. The germline V gene has CDR1 GTSNPN and CDR2 SVGIG (reference sequence). V was pared by 1 base and J by 4 bases, with 12 bases of the junction left unmatched. The CDR3, as DNA: TGTGCCTGGAGTGCCCTCCTCCGGGTAGCGGGAGGAGAGACCCAGTACTTC. This sequence encodes CAWSALLRVAGGETQYF.

V gene TRBV19 combines with J gene TRBJ1-6; the match to TRBD1 covers 10 bases. V dropped 0 bases and J dropped 6; count of bases not matched to a gene: 8. The CDR3 length is 18 residues. CDR1 is LNHDA and CDR2 is SQIVND in the germline V gene (reference sequence). The CDR3 nucleotides are TGTGCCAGTAGTATAGATGTCGGAGGACAGGGGGTTAATTCACCCCTCCACTTT. Translated: CASSIDVGGQGVNSPLHF. The full variable domain, rest sourced from reference TRBV19 and TRBJ1-6, is DGGITQSPKYLFRKEGQNVTLSCEQNLNHDAMYWYRQDPGQGLRLIYYSQIVNDFQKGDIAEGYSVSREKKESFPLTVTSAQKNPTAFYLCASSIDVGGQGVNSPLHFGNGTRLTVT.

V is TRBV4-2 and J is TRBJ1-5; perhaps TRBD1 as D (6 bases). V lost 0 bases, J lost 0 bases, and 9 bases lay in between. CDR3 length: 16 residues. Germline V lookup: CDR1 LGHNA, CDR2 YNFKEQ. The CDR3 loop is CASSQDQGNSNQPQHF. The CDR3 DNA sequence: TGTGCCAGCAGCCAAGACCAGGGGAATAGCAATCAGCCCCAGCATTTT.

This clone came up a few times. V usage is TRBV15 and J usage is TRBJ1-1, with TRBD1 matching over 8 bases. Germline loops: CDR1 LNHNV, CDR2 YYDKDF (reference sequence). V lost 4 bases, J lost 0 bases, and 10 bases stayed unmatched. The CDR3 consists of 17 residues. Written as DNA, the CDR3 is TGTGCCACCAGCACCTTAGACAGGGGTGAAATGAACACTGAAGCTTTCTTT. The encoded protein is CATSTLDRGEMNTEAFF.

The rearrangement joins TRBV5-4 to TRBJ2-2, with 7 nucleotides matching TRBD2. CDR1 is SGHNT and CDR2 is YYREEE in the germline V gene (reference sequence). V shed 5 bases, J shed 7 bases, and the junction held 11 bases outside the gene matches. There are 15 residues in the CDR3. CDR3 in amino acids: CASSGTGTNGGELFF. CDR3 in DNA: TGTGCCAGCAGTGGAACCGGGACTAACGGCGGGGAGCTGTTTTTT.

This rearrangement joins TRBV18 to TRBJ1-4, with TRBD1 matching over 12 bases. The germline gives CDR1 KGHSH, CDR2 LQKENI. The CDR3 sequence is 17 residues long. Trimming cost V 0 bases and J 7 bases; bases outside gene matches: 6. CDR3 loop: CASSPPGQGAVGEKLFF. For the CDR3, the DNA is TGTGCCAGCTCACCACCGGGACAGGGGGCGGTTGGTGAAAAACTGTTTTTT.

This clone was counted between two and nine times. The chain carries TRBV2 and TRBJ1-6; D call uncertain. Trimming shortened V by 9 bases and J by 0 bases, and 6 bases separated the two germline ends. Germline lookup yields CDR1 SNHLY and CDR2 FYNNEI. CDR3 length: 13 amino acids. DNA of the CDR3: TGTGCCAGGCGGGTCTCCTATAATTCACCCCTCCACTTT. This sequence encodes CARRVSYNSPLHF.

V gene TRBV11-2 combines with J gene TRBJ1-1; D is undetermined. Trimming removed 2 bases from V and 1 base from J, with 8 bases in between. CDR1 is SGHAT, CDR2 FQNNGV, per germline. The CDR3 length is 14 residues. CDR3 DNA: TGTGCCAGCAGCTTATGGGAGGCGAACACTGAAGCTTTCTTT. Translated, it gives CASSLWEANTEAFF.

This clone ranks as medium-sized. The V call is TRBV4-1, the J call TRBJ1-1; 7 bases match TRBD1. The CDR3 covers 16 residues. Germline V gene data show CDR1 as MGHRA and CDR2 as YSYEKL. V lost 3 bases, J lost 4 bases, and 11 bases stayed unmatched. CDR3 residues: CASSQTSNRGGTEAFF. DNA of the CDR3: TGCGCCAGCAGCCAGACCTCTAACAGGGGAGGCACTGAAGCTTTCTTT.

The chain recombines TRBV5-5 with TRBJ2-5, with 11 nucleotides matching TRBD2. V was clipped by 3 bases and J by 5 bases; unmatched bases: 9. CDR1 is SGHKS and CDR2 is YYEKEE in the germline V gene (reference sequence). CDR3 length equals 16 residues. Here the CDR3 reads CASSSGSGGAWETQYF. The CDR3 nucleotides are TGTGCCAGCAGCTCGGGTAGCGGGGGGGCCTGGGAGACCCAGTACTTC.

The gene calls are TRBV19 and TRBJ2-2; 9 bases agree with TRBD2. The germline CDR1 and CDR2 sequences are LNHDA and SQIVND (reference sequence). V gave up 6 bases and J gave up 0 bases; unmatched junction bases: 8. This CDR3 region has 17 residues. CDR3 in amino acids: CASSFPGLASNTGELFF. The DNA of the CDR3 is TGTGCCAGTAGCTTCCCGGGACTAGCCTCGAACACCGGGGAGCTGTTTTTT.

The chain employs TRBV4-1 and TRBJ2-7; D is undetermined. CDR1 is MGHRA and CDR2 is YSYEKL in the germline V gene. The V and J ends lost 4 bases and 4 bases respectively, with 5 bases between them. This CDR3 region has 11 residues. CDR3 sequence reads: CASSPRYEQYF. Written as DNA, the CDR3 is TGCGCCAGCAGCCCCCGGTACGAGCAGTACTTC.

This rearrangement joins TRBV20-1 to TRBJ2-7, with a weak D call TRBD2 (5 bases). The CDR3 consists of 11 residues. V was shortened by 3 bases and J by 4 bases, with 7 bases between the two germline ends. Per the germline V gene, CDR1 is DFQATT and CDR2 is SNEGSKA (reference sequence). The CDR3 DNA reads as TGCAGTGCTAGGGACTTATACGAGCAGTACTTC. This gives the protein CSARDLYEQYF.